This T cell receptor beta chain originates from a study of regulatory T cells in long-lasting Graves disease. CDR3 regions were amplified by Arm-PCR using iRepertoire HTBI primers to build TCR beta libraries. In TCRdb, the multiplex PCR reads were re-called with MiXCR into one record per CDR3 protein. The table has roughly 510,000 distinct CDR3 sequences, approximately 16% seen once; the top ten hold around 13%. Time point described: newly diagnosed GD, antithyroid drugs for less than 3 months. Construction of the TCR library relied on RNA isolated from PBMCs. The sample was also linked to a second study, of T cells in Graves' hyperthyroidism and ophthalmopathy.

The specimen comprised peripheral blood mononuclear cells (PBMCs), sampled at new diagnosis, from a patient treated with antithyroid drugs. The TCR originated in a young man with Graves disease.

CDR3 protein: CASSYSTPLPRELNEQFF. Here the CDR3 DNA reads TGTGCCAGCAGTTATTCTACCCCGCTGCCGCGGGAGTTAAATGAGCAGTTCTTC. The chain couples TRBV6-2 or TRBV6-3 to TRBJ2-1; TRBD2 matches at 7 bases. Germline V lookup: CDR1 MNHEY, CDR2 SVGEGT. The J segment lost 7 bases and the V segment lost 3 bases, leaving 18 bases of the junction unmatched. The CDR3 has 18 amino acids.